One and the same sample provided the 14 T cell receptor beta chains below, sequenced in a study of T cells expressing NK-cell markers. TCRdb reanalyzed the 5' RACE reads, giving one entry per CDR3 protein sequence and no DNA. The sample includes 550,000 to 600,000 distinct CDR3 sequences. The sequenced sample consisted of blood T cells: a sorted CD56 or NKG2C T cell subset, CD4+ or CD8+ T cells, or bulk PBMC T cells (not recorded which). The receptors stem from a man between 18 and 35 years old in good health.

The V call is TRBV6-1, the J call TRBJ2-5. The CDR3 consists of 14 residues. CDR1 is MNHNS and CDR2 is SASEGT in the germline V gene. CDR3: CASSGAGVWETQYF.

The chain uses TRBV29-1 and TRBJ2-6. CDR3 length: 18 residues. Germline V CDR1 and CDR2: SQVTM, ANQGSEA. The CDR3 protein is CSVEDLLAANSGANVLTF.

This chain links TRBV9 with TRBJ2-3. Germline CDR1 reads SGDLS; CDR2 reads YYNGEE. This CDR3 is 15 amino acids long. The CDR3 here is CASSVREWSTDTQYF.

The genes are TRBV15 and TRBJ2-1; TCRdb indicates TRBD2, and absent DNA this call remains unverified. From germline, CDR1 is LNHNV and CDR2 YYDKDF (reference sequence). The CDR3 runs 15 residues. The CDR3 reads CATSRVTSSDNEQFF.

The chain links TRBV20-1 to TRBJ1-2; TCRdb's D call of TRBD1 is untestable without DNA. Looked up from germline, CDR1 is DFQATT and CDR2 is SNEGSKA (reference sequence). The CDR3 has 11 amino acids. CDR3 sequence: CSAVDTRGYTF.

The chain uses TRBV11-3 and TRBJ2-3; as DNA is missing, the TRBD2 call by TCRdb cannot be tested. This CDR3 is 16 amino acids long. The V gene's germline CDR1 is SGHNT and CDR2 YENEEA. The CDR3 loop reads CASSRTAGTSTDTQYF.

The rearrangement links TRBV7-8 to TRBJ2-3; TCRdb calls TRBD2, which cannot be checked without DNA. Germline assignment: CDR1 SGHVS and CDR2 FQNEAQ. The CDR3 extends over 16 amino acids. This chain's CDR3 is CASSPGTSGSSNTQYF.

This rearrangement joins TRBV29-1 to TRBJ2-1; the D call from TCRdb, TRBD2, cannot be confirmed without DNA. CDR1 SQVTM and CDR2 ANQGSEA come from the germline V gene. The CDR3 has 17 amino acids. CDR3 loop: CSVEGLAEKSSYNEQFF.

The V and J genes are TRBV29-1 and TRBJ2-7; the TCRdb D gene call, TRBD2, has no DNA to confirm it. Germline-derived CDR1 and CDR2 are SQVTM and ANQGSEA. The CDR3 is made up of 11 amino acids. The CDR3 loop reads CSVDNGGEQYF.

The gene calls are TRBV2 and TRBJ2-7; TCRdb indicates TRBD1, and absent DNA this call remains unverified. The CDR3 loop spans 12 amino acids. Germline CDR1 reads SNHLY; CDR2 reads FYNNEI. CDR3 protein: CASSGQGDEQYF.

The chain is built from TRBV12-3 or TRBV12-4 and TRBJ2-1; TCRdb's assignment of TRBD1 cannot be checked, as there is no DNA. The CDR3 length is 16 residues. CDR3 sequence: CASSPPGSWAYNEQFF.

V usage is TRBV7-7 and J usage is TRBJ2-1; TCRdb lists TRBD1, though no DNA is available to test this call. CDR1 and CDR2 (germline): SSHAT, FNYEAQ (reference sequence). This CDR3 is 16 amino acids long. The chain's CDR3 is CASSSSTGSSYNEQFF.

The J gene is TRBJ2-1, the V gene TRBV5-1; TCRdb names TRBD1, which stays unverified in the absence of DNA. The CDR3 runs 15 residues. Germline assignment: CDR1 SGHRS and CDR2 YFSETQ. CDR3 loop: CASSLVARVSNEQFF.

The chain recombines TRBV5-1 with TRBJ2-3; TCRdb returns TRBD2, unconfirmable since there is no DNA. This CDR3 has 14 residues. Germline CDR1 and CDR2: SGHRS and YFSETQ. The CDR3 protein is CASSFSGGTDTQYF.